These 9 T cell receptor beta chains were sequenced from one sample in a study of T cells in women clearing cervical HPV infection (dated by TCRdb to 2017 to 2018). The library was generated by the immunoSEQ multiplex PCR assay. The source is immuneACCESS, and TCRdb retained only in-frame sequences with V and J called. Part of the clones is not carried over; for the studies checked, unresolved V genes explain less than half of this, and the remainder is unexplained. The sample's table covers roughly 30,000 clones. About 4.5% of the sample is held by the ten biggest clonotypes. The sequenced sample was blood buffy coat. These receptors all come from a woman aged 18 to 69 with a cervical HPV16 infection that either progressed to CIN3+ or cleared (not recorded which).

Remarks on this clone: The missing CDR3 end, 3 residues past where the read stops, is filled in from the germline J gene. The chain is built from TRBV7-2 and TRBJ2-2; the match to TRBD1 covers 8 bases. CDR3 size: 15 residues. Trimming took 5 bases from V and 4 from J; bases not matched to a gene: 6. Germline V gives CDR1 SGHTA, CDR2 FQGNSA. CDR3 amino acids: CASSPDRGGTGELFF. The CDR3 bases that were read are TGTGCCAGCAGCCCCGACAGGGGCGGCACCGGGGAG. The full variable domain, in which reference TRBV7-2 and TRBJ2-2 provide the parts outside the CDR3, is GAGVSQSPSNKVTEKGKDVELRCDPISGHTALYWYRQSLGQGLEFLIYFQGNSAPDKSGLPSDRFSAERTGGSVSTLTIQRTQQEDSAVYLCASSPDRGGTGELFFGEGSRLTVL.

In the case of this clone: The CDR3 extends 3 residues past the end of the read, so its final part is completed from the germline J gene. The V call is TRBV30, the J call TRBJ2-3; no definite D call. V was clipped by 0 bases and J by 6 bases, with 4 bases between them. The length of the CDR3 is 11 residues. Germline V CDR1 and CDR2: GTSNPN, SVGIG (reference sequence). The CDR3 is CAWSVQDTQYF. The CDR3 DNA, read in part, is TGTGCCTGGAGTGTACAGGATACG.

The chain's CDR3 is CASSTEPPGTGLGTDTQYF. CDR3 bases read: TGTGCCAGTAGTACCGAACCTCCTGGGACAGGGCTTGGAACAGATACG. J is TRBJ2-3 and V is TRBV19, with TRBD1 matching over 9 bases. The read ends 3 residues before the CDR3 terminus; that terminus is restored from the germline J gene. V trimming: 4 bases; J trimming: 3 bases; junction bases outside the gene matches: 17. The germline gives CDR1 LNHDA, CDR2 SQIVND (reference sequence). This CDR3 comprises 19 residues.

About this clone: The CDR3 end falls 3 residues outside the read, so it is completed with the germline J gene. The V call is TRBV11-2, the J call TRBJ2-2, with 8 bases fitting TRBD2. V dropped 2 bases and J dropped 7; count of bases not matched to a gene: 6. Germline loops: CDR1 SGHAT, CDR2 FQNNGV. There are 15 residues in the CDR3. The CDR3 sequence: CASSLLRGGRGELFF. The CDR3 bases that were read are TGTGCCAGCAGCTTATTACGCGGGGGGCGCGGGGAG.

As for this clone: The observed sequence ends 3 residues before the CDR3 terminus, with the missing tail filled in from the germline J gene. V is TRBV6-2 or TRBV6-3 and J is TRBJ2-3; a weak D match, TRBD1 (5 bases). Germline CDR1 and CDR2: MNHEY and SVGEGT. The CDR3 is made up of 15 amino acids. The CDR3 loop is CASSYTRVGNQPQYF. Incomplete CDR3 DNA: TGTGCCAGCAGTTACACCAGGGTGGGCAATCAGCCG.

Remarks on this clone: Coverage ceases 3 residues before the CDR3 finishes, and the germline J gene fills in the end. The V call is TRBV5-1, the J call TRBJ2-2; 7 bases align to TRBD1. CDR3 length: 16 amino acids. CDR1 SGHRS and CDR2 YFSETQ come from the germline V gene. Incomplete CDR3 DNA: TGCGCCAGCAGCTTATCCTACAGGGGTGGTAATGAAAAG. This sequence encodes CASSLSYRGGNEK. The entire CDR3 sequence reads CASSLSYRGGNEKLFF.

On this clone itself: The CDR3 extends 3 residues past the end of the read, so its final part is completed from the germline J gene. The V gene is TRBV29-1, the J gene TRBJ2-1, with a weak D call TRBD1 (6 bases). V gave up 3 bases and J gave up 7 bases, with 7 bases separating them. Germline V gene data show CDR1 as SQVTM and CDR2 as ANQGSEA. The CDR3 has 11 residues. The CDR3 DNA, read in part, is TGCAGCGTTGAGAGGGGGAATGAG. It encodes CSVERGNE. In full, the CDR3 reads CSVERGNEQFF.

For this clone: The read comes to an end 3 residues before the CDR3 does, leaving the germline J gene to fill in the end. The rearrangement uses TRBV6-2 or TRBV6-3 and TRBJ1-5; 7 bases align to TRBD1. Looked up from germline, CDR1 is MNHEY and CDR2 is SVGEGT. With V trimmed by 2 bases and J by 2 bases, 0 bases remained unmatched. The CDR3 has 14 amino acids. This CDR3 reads CASSYDRGNQPQHF. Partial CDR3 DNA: TGTGCCAGCAGTTACGACAGGGGCAATCAGCCC.

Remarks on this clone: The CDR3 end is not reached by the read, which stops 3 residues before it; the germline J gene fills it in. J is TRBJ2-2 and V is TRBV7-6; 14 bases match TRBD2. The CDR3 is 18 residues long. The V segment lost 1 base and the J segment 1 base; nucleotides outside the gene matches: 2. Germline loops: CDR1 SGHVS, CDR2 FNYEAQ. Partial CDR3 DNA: TGTGCCAGCAGCTTAGGACTAGCGGGAGGGCTGAACACCGGGGAG. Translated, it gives CASSLGLAGGLNTGE. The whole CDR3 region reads CASSLGLAGGLNTGELFF.